This paragraph covers one T cell receptor beta chain sequence. TCRdb used MiXCR to reprocess the 5' RACE reads, holding one entry per CDR3 protein. The sample includes roughly 770,000 distinct CDR3 sequences, about 20% seen only once; the top ten take approximately 14%. In germline, CDR1 is SGHTA, CDR2 FQGNSA. The ends were cut back, 7 bases at V and 10 bases at J, with 22 bases in the middle. This CDR3 spans 14 amino acids. The source of the sample is a study of identical twins. This sample also belongs to another study, concerning T cells expressing NK-cell markers. That report notes: In the group of eight sequenced donors, seven were HCMV-seropositive and one was seronegative.

This sequence joins TRBV7-2 and TRBJ1-1, with D possibly matching TRBD1 (6 bases). Source material: PBMCs. The clonotype originates from a woman aged 18-30 years in good health. The CDR3 loop reads CASTHGGGGLGAFF. DNA of the CDR3: TGTGCCAGCACCCATGGGGGCGGAGGTTTAGGAGCTTTCTTT.